This T cell receptor (beta chain) was observed in a study of shared clonotypes between healthy human individuals. Study-wide findings and caveats: Represented diversity, genetic and exposure-history alike, was limited by few donors. Shared clonotypes across all four donors exceeded non-shared ones in generation probability.

Notes on this clone: Its antigen is unidentified. This sample also contains other DNA sequences that code for the same CDR3.

Each replicate PCR on the sorted subsets used 200 ng DNA (roughly 30,000 T cell genomes). The assay was immunoSEQ multiplex PCR, and TCRdb's table has in-frame clones only and misses some. The sample shows hundreds of thousands of clones, 73% of them seen only once. Per germline, CDR1 SGHRS and CDR2 YFSETQ. V shed 3 bases, J shed 5 bases, and the junction held 10 bases outside the gene matches. The CDR3 consists of 15 residues. The sequencing sample was made of memory CD4+ T cells sorted from blood. Subset of the sample: CD45RA-negative fraction. This chain links TRBV5-1 with TRBJ2-5; 7 bases align to TRBD1. The source of this sequence is a woman aged 25 to 39 in good health. The CDR3 here is CASSSLQGLGETQYF. CDR3 in DNA: TGCGCCAGCAGCTCATTACAGGGGCTGGGGGAGACCCAGTACTTC.